The 10 T cell receptor beta chains presented below share a single source sample, sequenced in a study of PD-L1 blockade in urothelial cancer. As for time point: peripheral blood 6 weeks after treatment start. Produced via immunoSEQ multiplex PCR; TCRdb's table is partial and in-frame only. The sample gives fewer than 85,000 clones, 85% to 90% of which show up once; about 11% is in the top ten. Here the sequenced sample was PBMCs, taken around atezolizumab (anti-PD-L1) treatment. These receptors originate from a man aged 60 to 75 with urothelial cancer.

The V and J genes are TRBV28 and TRBJ1-2; D uncertain. Trimming cost V 6 bases and J 7 bases, with 18 bases left between them. There are 14 residues in the CDR3. From germline, CDR1 is MDHEN and CDR2 SYDVKM. The CDR3 DNA is TGTGCCAGCAGACAAGCGGGAATCGTAAGTGGCTACACCTTC. As protein: CASRQAGIVSGYTF.

CDR3 sequence: CASSEGLAGAHEQYF. The CDR3 DNA is TGTGCCAGCAGCGAAGGACTAGCGGGAGCCCACGAGCAGTACTTC. The chain links TRBV9 to TRBJ2-7; 13 nucleotides align to TRBD2. The CDR3 sequence is 15 residues long. The junction had 5 bases not matched to a gene; V was cut back by 3 bases and J by 5 bases. CDR1 is SGDLS, CDR2 YYNGEE, per germline.

The rearrangement links TRBV4-3 to TRBJ1-4, with 7 bases that match TRBD1. CDR3 length: 16 amino acids. The V gene end was trimmed by 3 bases and the J gene end by 4 bases; junction bases not matched to a gene: 8. The germline V gene has CDR1 LGHNA and CDR2 YSLEER. This chain's CDR3 is CASSQNRGGGNEKLFF. CDR3 bases: TGCGCCAGCAGCCAGAACAGGGGCGGCGGTAATGAAAAACTGTTTTTT.

The rearrangement uses TRBV27 and TRBJ2-7; D is unresolved. This CDR3 has 12 residues. Between the trimmed V and J ends, which lost 8 bases and 3 bases, there was a span of 11 bases. CDR1 is MNHEY, CDR2 SMNVEV, per germline (reference sequence). The CDR3 is CASASPSYEQYF. The CDR3 region has the DNA TGTGCCAGCGCTTCGCCTAGCTACGAGCAGTACTTC.

The chain has TRBV11-2 and TRBJ2-1; the D is unclear. CDR3 size: 13 residues. Germline V gene data show CDR1 as SGHAT and CDR2 as FQNNGV. V lost 4 bases and J 2 bases, leaving 6 bases between the germline ends. For the CDR3, the DNA is TGTGCCAGCAGCTCCCATGCCTACAATGAGCAGTTCTTC. Amino acid sequence: CASSSHAYNEQFF.

V gene TRBV4-2 combines with J gene TRBJ1-4; 7 positions match TRBD1. Germline loops: CDR1 LGHNA, CDR2 YNFKEQ. The CDR3 is 16 residues long. V trimming: 0 bases; J trimming: 6 bases; junction bases outside the gene matches: 7. CDR3 sequence: CASSQDEGGEHEKLFF. The CDR3 nucleotides are TGTGCCAGCAGCCAAGATGAAGGGGGCGAGCATGAAAAACTGTTTTTT.

V and J are TRBV19 and TRBJ2-6, with a weak D call TRBD2 (6 bases). The CDR3 has 15 residues. The V gene's germline CDR1 is LNHDA and CDR2 SQIVND (reference sequence). V was shortened by 3 bases and J by 2 bases, with 8 bases between the two germline ends. CDR3 loop: CASSIWEAGANVLTF. The CDR3 region has the DNA TGTGCCAGTAGTATTTGGGAGGCTGGGGCCAACGTCCTGACTTTC.

CDR3 nucleotides: TGTGCCAGCTCCTCCGTTGGGCGTAACTATGGCTACACCTTC. It translates to CASSSVGRNYGYTF. V is TRBV5-5 and J is TRBJ1-2; no definite D call. The CDR3 extends over 14 amino acids. In germline, CDR1 is SGHKS, CDR2 YYEKEE (reference sequence). The ends were cut back, 7 bases at V and 1 base at J, with 14 bases in the middle.

The CDR3 bases are TGTGCCAGCAGCTCATCTAGGGGCTTCACAGATACGCAGTATTTT. Translated: CASSSSRGFTDTQYF. V is TRBV11-3 and J is TRBJ2-3, with a weak D call TRBD1 (5 bases). Per the germline V gene, CDR1 is SGHNT and CDR2 is YENEEA. Between the trimmed V and J ends, which lost 4 bases and 2 bases, there was a span of 13 bases. This CDR3 region has 15 residues.

This clone has more than one count but fewer than ten. V is TRBV14 and J is TRBJ2-7; TRBD1 is a possible D gene (6 bases). CDR3 length equals 18 residues. CDR1 SGHDN and CDR2 FVKESK come from the germline V gene. V lost 4 bases and J 1 base, leaving 23 bases between the germline ends. The CDR3 spells CASSPEKGHPTRSYEQYF. The CDR3 nucleotides read TGTGCCAGCAGCCCCGAAAAGGGACACCCAACCCGTTCCTACGAGCAGTACTTC.